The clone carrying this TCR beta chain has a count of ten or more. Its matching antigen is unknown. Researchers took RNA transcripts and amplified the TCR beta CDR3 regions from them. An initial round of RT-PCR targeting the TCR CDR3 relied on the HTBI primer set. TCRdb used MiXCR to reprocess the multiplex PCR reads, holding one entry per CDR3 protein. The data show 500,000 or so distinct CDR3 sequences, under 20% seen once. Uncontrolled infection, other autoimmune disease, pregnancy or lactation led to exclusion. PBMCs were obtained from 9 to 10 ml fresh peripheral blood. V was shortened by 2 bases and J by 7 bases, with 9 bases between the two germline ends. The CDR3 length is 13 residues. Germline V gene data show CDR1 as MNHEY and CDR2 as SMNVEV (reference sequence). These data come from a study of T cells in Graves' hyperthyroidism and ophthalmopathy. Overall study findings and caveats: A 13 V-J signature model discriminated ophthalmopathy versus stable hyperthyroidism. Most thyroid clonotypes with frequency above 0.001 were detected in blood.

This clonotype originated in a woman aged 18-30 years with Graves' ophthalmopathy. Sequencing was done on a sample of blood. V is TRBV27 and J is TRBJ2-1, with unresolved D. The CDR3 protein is CASSLNWRNEQFF. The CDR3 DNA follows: TGTGCCAGCAGTTTAAACTGGCGGAATGAGCAGTTCTTC.